Shown below are 15 T cell receptor beta chains from a single sample sequenced in a study of T cell responses to AZD1222 COVID-19 vaccine listed by TCRdb under 2021. The sample's time point label, decoded: baseline before first vaccination. Library construction relied on the immunoSEQ multiplex PCR assay. TCRdb carries this immuneACCESS record with in-frame sequences only. Its versions omit some clonotypes, under half of them owing to an unresolved V gene in the studies checked, with the rest unexplained. Counted in this sample were around 83,000 clones; 90% to 95% of them appeared once. The top ten clonotypes cover approximately 5.5% of the sample. The material was peripheral blood, obtained on day 0 of AZD1222 vaccination. These receptors were taken from an adult in good health.

CDR3 in DNA: TGTGCCAGCAGCTCGCAGTGGAACGAGCAGTACTTC. This translates into CASSSQWNEQYF. The chain carries TRBV7-2 and TRBJ2-7; no reliable D call. This CDR3 has 12 amino acids. Germline CDR1 reads SGHTA; CDR2 reads FQGNSA. Trimming cost V 4 bases and J 5 bases, with 9 bases left between them.

The V call is TRBV19, the J call TRBJ2-7; D is possibly TRBD2 (5 bases). Per the germline V gene, CDR1 is LNHDA and CDR2 is SQIVND (reference sequence). Between the trimmed V and J ends, which lost 10 bases and 2 bases, there was a span of 15 bases. This CDR3 contains 13 residues. The CDR3 reads CATRGSQPYEQYF. Here the CDR3 DNA reads TGTGCCACCCGGGGTAGTCAACCCTACGAGCAGTACTTC.

This clone was counted once. This chain joins TRBV11-2 and TRBJ2-7; D gene ambiguous. The CDR3 is 13 residues long. The V gene's germline CDR1 is SGHAT and CDR2 FQNNGV. Between the trimmed V and J ends, which lost 4 bases and 1 base, there was a span of 8 bases. The CDR3 region is CASSSPRSYEQYF. CDR3 sequence (DNA): TGTGCCAGCAGCTCTCCACGGTCCTACGAGCAGTACTTC.

This clone was picked up a small number of times. The V and J genes are TRBV5-6 and TRBJ2-7; TRBD2 aligns across 8 bases. The CDR3 has 15 residues. Per germline, CDR1 SGHDT and CDR2 YYEEEE. V lost 2 bases to trimming and J lost 1 base; unmatched junction nucleotides: 5. The CDR3 reads CASSFFAGGSYEQYF. The CDR3 nucleotides are TGTGCCAGCAGCTTTTTCGCGGGAGGTTCCTACGAGCAGTACTTC.

The J gene is TRBJ1-1, the V gene TRBV28, with a tentative D call TRBD1 (5 bases). The CDR3 contains 15 residues. V gave up 4 bases and J gave up 0 bases, with 12 bases separating them. Germline loops: CDR1 MDHEN, CDR2 SYDVKM. CDR3 DNA sequence: TGTGCCAGCAGTTCCAGGGAGTGGGTGAACACTGAAGCTTTCTTT. Translated, it gives CASSSREWVNTEAFF.

The V and J genes are TRBV5-1 and TRBJ2-5; 8 bases line up with TRBD1. This CDR3 has 13 residues. V shed 5 bases, J shed 5 bases, and the junction held 5 bases outside the gene matches. Germline V gives CDR1 SGHRS, CDR2 YFSETQ. CDR3 bases: TGCGCCAGCAGACAACAGGGGGTGGAGACCCAGTACTTC. Translated: CASRQQGVETQYF.

This clone has just one count. The chain is built from TRBV7-9 and TRBJ1-2, with 7 positions matching TRBD1. The V gene end was trimmed by 3 bases and the J gene end by 6 bases; junction bases not matched to a gene: 4. Germline lookup yields CDR1 SEHNR and CDR2 FQNEAQ (reference sequence). This CDR3 region has 13 residues. CDR3 protein: CASSLDRWNGYTF. DNA of the CDR3: TGTGCCAGCAGCTTGGACAGGTGGAATGGCTACACCTTC.

This chain joins TRBV7-9 and TRBJ2-3; D might be TRBD2 (6 bases). Germline CDR1 SEHNR, CDR2 FQNEAQ (reference sequence). With 5 bases removed from V and 6 bases from J, the gap between germline ends came to 21 bases. This CDR3 has 16 amino acids. The DNA for the CDR3 is TGTGCCAGCAGCCCAAATACTGGTGGCGGGGCGGATACGCAGTATTTT. Its protein is CASSPNTGGGADTQYF. Supplemented by reference TRBV7-9 and TRBJ2-3, the full variable domain reads DTGVSQNPRHKITKRGQNVTFRCDPISEHNRLYWYRQTLGQGPEFLTYFQNEAQLEKSRLLSDRFSAERPKGSFSTLEIQRTEQGDSAMYLCASSPNTGGGADTQYFGPGTRLTVL.

J is TRBJ1-4 and V is TRBV9; D is possibly TRBD1 (6 bases). The V gene lost 3 bases and the J gene lost 5 bases, with 20 bases spanning the gap. From germline, CDR1 is SGDLS and CDR2 YYNGEE. The CDR3 has 17 residues. The CDR3 sequence is CASSGESTGRPNEKLFF. CDR3 DNA: TGTGCCAGCAGCGGTGAGAGTACAGGGCGGCCAAATGAAAAACTGTTTTTT.

The V call is TRBV27, the J call TRBJ1-5; 7 bases align to TRBD1. Germline V gene data show CDR1 as MNHEY and CDR2 as SMNVEV (reference sequence). This CDR3 is built from 13 residues. Trimming removed 5 bases from V and 6 bases from J; junction bases left unmatched: 4. CDR3 sequence (DNA): TGTGCCAGCAGTCAGACAGGGTCTCAGCCCCAGCATTTT. It yields the protein CASSQTGSQPQHF.

This chain connects TRBV5-6 to TRBJ1-2, with unresolved D. Germline CDR1 reads SGHDT; CDR2 reads YYEEEE. V lost 2 bases and J lost 5, with 16 bases in between. The CDR3 consists of 15 residues. The CDR3 sequence: CASSFWGSPPYGYTF. For the CDR3, the DNA is TGTGCCAGCAGCTTTTGGGGTAGTCCCCCATATGGCTACACCTTC.

This clone was detected a few times. This chain connects TRBV6-4 to TRBJ2-1; 10 positions agree with TRBD2. Germline values: CDR1 MRHNA, CDR2 SNTAGT. The trim removed 4 bases at V and 0 bases at J, leaving 0 bases unmatched. The CDR3 covers 15 residues. For the CDR3, the DNA is TGTGCCAGCAGTGTAGCGGGAGGCTCCTACAATGAGCAGTTCTTC. Translating it yields CASSVAGGSYNEQFF.

This chain connects TRBV28 to TRBJ1-2; the D gene is possibly TRBD1 (6 bases). The CDR3 consists of 14 residues. Germline CDR1 reads MDHEN; CDR2 reads SYDVKM. V shed 5 bases and J shed 2 bases, with 12 bases lying between them. In DNA, the CDR3 is TGTGCCAGCAGTACGTTGGACAGCAACTATGGCTACACCTTC. Protein: CASSTLDSNYGYTF.

This clone was picked up a small number of times. The chain carries TRBV14 and TRBJ2-2; D gene uncertain. The CDR3 contains 14 residues. Germline V gene sequence: CDR1 SGHDN, CDR2 FVKESK. V was trimmed by 4 bases and J by 7 bases, leaving 13 bases between them. The chain's CDR3 is CASSPGITGGELFF. DNA for the CDR3: TGTGCCAGCAGCCCCGGTATCACCGGCGGGGAGCTGTTTTTT.

The genes are TRBV19 and TRBJ2-7; weak D call: TRBD2 (5 bases). This CDR3 has 13 residues. V lost 5 bases and J 0 bases, leaving 8 bases between the germline ends. CDR1 is LNHDA and CDR2 is SQIVND in the germline V gene (reference sequence). The CDR3 is CASSAGVSYEQYF. The DNA of the CDR3 is TGTGCCAGTAGTGCCGGGGTCTCCTACGAGCAGTACTTC.